This TCR beta chain was identified in a study of technical replicates of blood from several donors. This clone appeared a single time. Data came from immunoSEQ multiplex PCR; TCRdb stores just in-frame clones and leaves some out. The sample has roughly 62,000 clones; about 95% are singletons. The V gene's germline CDR1 is MNHNY and CDR2 SVGAGI (reference sequence). This CDR3 has 14 residues. V was clipped by 7 bases and J by 1 base, with 13 bases between them. Input material: PBMCs. The rearrangement joins TRBV6-6 to TRBJ1-2; D is unclear. The clonotype originates from a human donor in good health. Some clones in this sample may be carry-over from other donors' samples. The CDR3 here is CASTLPGGNYGYTF. CDR3 sequence (DNA): TGTGCCAGCACCTTACCTGGCGGTAACTATGGCTACACCTTC.